This TCR beta chain was documented in a study of blood T cell repertoires in COVID-19. Study overall: COVID-19 samples collected from the United States, Italy and Spain covered acute and convalescent phases. PBMCs, B-cell-depleted T cells, or T cells provided the cDNA or gDNA that made up the material.

The study assigned cohorts using participant-reported clinical history. Produced via immunoSEQ multiplex PCR; TCRdb's table is partial and in-frame only. Among 250,000 or so clones listed, around 90% were seen once. The V gene lost 2 bases and the J gene lost 2 bases, with 14 bases spanning the gap. CDR3 size: 16 residues. The germline gives CDR1 MNHEY, CDR2 SVGAGI. This chain uses TRBV6-5 with TRBJ2-3, with D hard to call. Sequenced: PBMCs or T cells enriched from blood (not recorded which). The sequence came from a man in his forties who had been exposed to COVID-19. The CDR3 here is CASSYANSPTTDTQYF. The DNA for the CDR3 is TGTGCCAGCAGTTACGCAAACAGCCCTACCACAGATACGCAGTATTTT.